This T cell receptor (beta chain) was found in a study of shared clonotypes between healthy human individuals. The overall study: CD4 naive and memory got three plates each, CD8 naive two, CD8 memory one. Study-wide results and caveats: Generation probabilities were higher for clonotypes shared across all four sorted-subset donors than for unshared ones. A small donor pool kept down the genetic and exposure-history diversity that was represented.

Only one count was recorded for this clone. Its antigen is not identified. The DNA input per sorted-subset replicate PCR was roughly 0.2 ug, corresponding to around 30,000 T cell genomes. TCRdb's table, derived via immunoSEQ multiplex PCR, lists solely in-frame clones and lacks some. The table has around 2.1 million clones, more than 90% seen once. The CDR3 length is 16 residues. Trimming took 1 base from V and 2 from J; bases not matched to a gene: 6. Germline-derived CDR1 and CDR2 are SGDLS and YYNGEE. The sequencing sample was made of naive CD4+ T cells sorted from blood. Regarding subset: CD45RA+ positively selected. This sequence joins TRBV9 and TRBJ2-1; 7 nucleotides match TRBD2. The clonotype comes from a man aged 18 to 29 in good health. This CDR3 is CASSVSAGTTYNEQFF. The CDR3 coding sequence is TGTGCCAGCAGCGTAAGTGCCGGGACTACCTACAATGAGCAGTTCTTC.